Included here is one T cell receptor (beta chain) sequence, with context. This entry belongs to a study of technical replicates of blood from a handful of donors. Produced via immunoSEQ multiplex PCR; TCRdb's table is partial and in-frame only. The sample holds tens of thousands of clones, 93% seen once. The CDR3 loop spans 12 amino acids. Per germline, CDR1 KGHSH and CDR2 LQKENI. V shed 5 bases, J shed 8 bases, and the junction held 5 bases outside the gene matches. The gene calls are TRBV18 and TRBJ1-2, with 7 nucleotides matching TRBD1. The sequencing sample was made of PBMCs. This sequence originates from a human donor in good health. Some clones in this sample may be carry-over from other donors' samples. The CDR3 DNA sequence: TGTGCCAGCTCAATCGGACAGGTCGGCTACACCTTC. Translating gives CASSIGQVGYTF.